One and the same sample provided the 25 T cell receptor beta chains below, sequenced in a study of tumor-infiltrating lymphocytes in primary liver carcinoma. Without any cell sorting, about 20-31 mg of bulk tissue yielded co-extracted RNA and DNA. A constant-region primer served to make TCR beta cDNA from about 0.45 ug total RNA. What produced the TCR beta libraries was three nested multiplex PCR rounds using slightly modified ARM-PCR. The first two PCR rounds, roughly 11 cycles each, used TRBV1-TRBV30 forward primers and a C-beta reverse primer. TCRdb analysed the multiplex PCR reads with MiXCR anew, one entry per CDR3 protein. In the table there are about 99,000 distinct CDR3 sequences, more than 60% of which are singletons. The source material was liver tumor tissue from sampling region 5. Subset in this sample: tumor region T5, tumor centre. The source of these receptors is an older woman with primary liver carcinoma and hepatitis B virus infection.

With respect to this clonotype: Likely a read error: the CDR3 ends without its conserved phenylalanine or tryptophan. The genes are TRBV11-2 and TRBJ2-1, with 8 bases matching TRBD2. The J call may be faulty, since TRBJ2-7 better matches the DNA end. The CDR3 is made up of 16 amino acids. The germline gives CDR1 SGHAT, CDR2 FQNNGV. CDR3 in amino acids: CASSLNSGKVDNEQYL. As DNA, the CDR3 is TGTGCCAGCAGCTTAAATAGCGGGAAGGTTGACAATGAGCAGTACTTA.

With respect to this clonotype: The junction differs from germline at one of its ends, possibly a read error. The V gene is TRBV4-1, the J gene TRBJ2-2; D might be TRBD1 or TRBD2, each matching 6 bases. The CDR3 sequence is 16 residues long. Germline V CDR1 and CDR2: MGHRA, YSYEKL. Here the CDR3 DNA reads TGTGCCAGCAGCCAAGATCGGAGAAGGGGGGCAGGGGAGCTGTTTTTT. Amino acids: CASSQDRRRGAGELFF.

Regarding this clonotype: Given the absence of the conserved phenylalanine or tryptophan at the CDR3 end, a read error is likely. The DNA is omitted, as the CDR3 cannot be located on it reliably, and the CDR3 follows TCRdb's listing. CDR3 sequence reads: CSVEDPTQETQYI. The chain uses TRBV29-1 and TRBJ2-5. The germline gives CDR1 SQVTM, CDR2 ANQGSEA. The length of the CDR3 is 13 amino acids, counting both ends.

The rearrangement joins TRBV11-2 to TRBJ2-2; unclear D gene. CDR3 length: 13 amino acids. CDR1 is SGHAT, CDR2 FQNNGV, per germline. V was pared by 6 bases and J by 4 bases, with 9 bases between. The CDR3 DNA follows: TGTGCCAGCAGTAGAGGCCTCACCGGGGAGCTGTTTTTT. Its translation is CASSRGLTGELFF.

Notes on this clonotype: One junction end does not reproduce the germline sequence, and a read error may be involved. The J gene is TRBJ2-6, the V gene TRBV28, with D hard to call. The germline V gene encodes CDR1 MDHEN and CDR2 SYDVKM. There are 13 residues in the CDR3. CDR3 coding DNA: TGTGCCAGCACCCTCTCTGGGGTCAACGTCCTGACTTTC. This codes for CASTLSGVNVLTF.

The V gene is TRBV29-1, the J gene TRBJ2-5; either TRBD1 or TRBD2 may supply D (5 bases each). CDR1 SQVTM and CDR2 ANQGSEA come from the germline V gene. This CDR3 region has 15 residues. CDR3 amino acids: CAVEGEIGDQETQYF. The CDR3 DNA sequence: TGCGCCGTGGAAGGGGAGATAGGGGATCAAGAGACCCAGTACTTC.

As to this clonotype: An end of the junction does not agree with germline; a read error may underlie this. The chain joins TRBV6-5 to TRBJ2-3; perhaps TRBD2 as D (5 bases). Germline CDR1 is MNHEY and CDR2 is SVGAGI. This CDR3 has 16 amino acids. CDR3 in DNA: TGTGCTAGCAGTTACTCGAAGGGCAGGAGGAGAGGTACGCAGTATTTT. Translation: CASSYSKGRRRGTQYF.

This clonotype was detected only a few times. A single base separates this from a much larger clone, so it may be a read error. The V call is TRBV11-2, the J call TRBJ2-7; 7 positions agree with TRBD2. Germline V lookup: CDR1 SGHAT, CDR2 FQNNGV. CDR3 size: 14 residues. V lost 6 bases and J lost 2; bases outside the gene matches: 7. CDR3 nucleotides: TGTGCCAGCAGGCACGGGACTACCACCTACGAGCAGTACTTC. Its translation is CASRHGTTTYEQYF.

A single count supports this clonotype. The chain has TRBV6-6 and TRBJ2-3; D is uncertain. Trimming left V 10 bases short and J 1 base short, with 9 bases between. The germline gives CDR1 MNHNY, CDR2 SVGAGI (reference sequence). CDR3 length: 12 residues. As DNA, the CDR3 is TGTGCCAACCGTTTGGGCACAGATACGCAGTATTTT. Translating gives CANRLGTDTQYF.

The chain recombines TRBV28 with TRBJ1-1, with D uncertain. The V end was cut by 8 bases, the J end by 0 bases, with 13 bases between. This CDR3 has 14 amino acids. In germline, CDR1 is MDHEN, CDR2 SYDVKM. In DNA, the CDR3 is TGTGCCAGCCTTTCGGTACAGCTGAACACTGAAGCTTTCTTT. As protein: CASLSVQLNTEAFF.

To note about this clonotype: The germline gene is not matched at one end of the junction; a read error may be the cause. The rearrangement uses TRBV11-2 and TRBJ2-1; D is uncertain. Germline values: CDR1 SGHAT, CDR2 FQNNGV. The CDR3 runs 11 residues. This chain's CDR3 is CTSSFDNEQFF. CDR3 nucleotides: TGTACCAGCAGCTTCGACAATGAACAGTTCTTC. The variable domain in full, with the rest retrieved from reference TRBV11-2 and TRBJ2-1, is EAGVAQSPRYKIIEKRQSVAFWCNPISGHATLYWYQQILGQGPKLLIQFQNNGVVDDSQLPKDRFSAERLKGVDSTLKIQPAKLEDSAVYLCTSSFDNEQFFGPGTRLTVL.

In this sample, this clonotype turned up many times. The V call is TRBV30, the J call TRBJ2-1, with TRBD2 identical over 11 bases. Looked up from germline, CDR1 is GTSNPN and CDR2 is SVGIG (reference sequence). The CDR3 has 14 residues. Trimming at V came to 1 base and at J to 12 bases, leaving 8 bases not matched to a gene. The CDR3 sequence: CAWSEPTLAGGQFF. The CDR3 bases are TGTGCCTGGAGTGAACCCACTCTAGCGGGAGGGCAGTTCTTC.

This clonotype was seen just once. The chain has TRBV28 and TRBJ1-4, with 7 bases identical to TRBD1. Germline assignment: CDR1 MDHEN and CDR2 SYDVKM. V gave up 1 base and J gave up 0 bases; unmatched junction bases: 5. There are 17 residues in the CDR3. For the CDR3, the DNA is TGTGCCAGCAGTTTATCCGGGACAGTGGCAACTAATGAAAAACTGTTTTTT. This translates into CASSLSGTVATNEKLFF.

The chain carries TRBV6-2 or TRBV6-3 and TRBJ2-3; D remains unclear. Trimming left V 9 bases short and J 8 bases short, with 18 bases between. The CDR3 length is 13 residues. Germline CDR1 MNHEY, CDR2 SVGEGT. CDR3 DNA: TGTGCCAGAAGATACGCTGACGTGGTTACGCAGTATTTT. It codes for CARRYADVVTQYF.

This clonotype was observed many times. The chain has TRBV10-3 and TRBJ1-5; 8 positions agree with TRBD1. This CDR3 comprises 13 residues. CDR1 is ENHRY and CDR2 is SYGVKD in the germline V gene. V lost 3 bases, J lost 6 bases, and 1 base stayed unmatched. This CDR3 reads CAISDDRGQPQHF. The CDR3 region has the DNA TGTGCCATCAGTGATGACAGGGGTCAGCCCCAGCATTTT.

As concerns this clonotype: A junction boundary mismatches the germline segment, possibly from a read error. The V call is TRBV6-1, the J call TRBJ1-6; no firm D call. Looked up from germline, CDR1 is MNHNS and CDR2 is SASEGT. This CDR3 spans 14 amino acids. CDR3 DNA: TGTGACAGCAGTGAGTCTTGGGGATACTCACTCCTCCACTTT. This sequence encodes CDSSESWGYSLLHF.

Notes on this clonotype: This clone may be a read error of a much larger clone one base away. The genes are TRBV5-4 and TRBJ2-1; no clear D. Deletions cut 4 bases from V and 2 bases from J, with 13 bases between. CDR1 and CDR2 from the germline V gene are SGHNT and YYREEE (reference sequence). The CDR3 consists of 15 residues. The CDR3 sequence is CASSPVRSPYNEQFF. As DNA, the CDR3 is TGTGCCAGCAGCCCCGTCCGGAGCCCCTACAATGAGCAGTTCTTC.

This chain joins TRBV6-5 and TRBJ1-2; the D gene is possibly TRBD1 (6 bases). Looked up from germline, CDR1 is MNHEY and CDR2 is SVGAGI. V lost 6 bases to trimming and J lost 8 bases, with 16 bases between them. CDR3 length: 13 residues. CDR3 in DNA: TGTGCCAGCAGCTGCGGGGGGGGCGACGGCTACACCTTC. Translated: CASSCGGGDGYTF.

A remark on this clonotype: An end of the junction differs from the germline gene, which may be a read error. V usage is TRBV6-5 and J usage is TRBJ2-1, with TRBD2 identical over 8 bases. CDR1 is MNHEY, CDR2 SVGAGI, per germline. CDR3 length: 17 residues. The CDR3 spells CASSYAAGGTSYNVQFF. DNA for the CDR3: TGTGCCAGCAGTTACGCGGCGGGAGGTACCTCCTATAATGTGCAGTTCTTC.

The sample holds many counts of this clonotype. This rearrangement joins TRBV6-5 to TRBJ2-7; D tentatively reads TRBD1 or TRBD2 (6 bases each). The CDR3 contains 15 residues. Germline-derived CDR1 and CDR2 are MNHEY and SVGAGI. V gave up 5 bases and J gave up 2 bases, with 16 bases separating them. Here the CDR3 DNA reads TGTGCCAGCAGTGCAGCGGGCAGGGGTCCCTACGAGCAGTACTTC. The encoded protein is CASSAAGRGPYEQYF.

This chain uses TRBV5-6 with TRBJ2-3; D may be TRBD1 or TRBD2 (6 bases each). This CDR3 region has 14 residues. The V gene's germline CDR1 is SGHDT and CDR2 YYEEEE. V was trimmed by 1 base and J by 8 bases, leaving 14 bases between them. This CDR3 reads CASSLWGATVTQYF. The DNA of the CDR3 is TGTGCCAGCAGCTTGTGGGGGGCCACCGTTACGCAGTATTTT.

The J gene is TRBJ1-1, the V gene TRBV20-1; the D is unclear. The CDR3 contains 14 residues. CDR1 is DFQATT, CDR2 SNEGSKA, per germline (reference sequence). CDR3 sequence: CNAPLTRAGIEAFF. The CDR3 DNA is TGCAATGCACCGCTGACAAGGGCGGGCATTGAAGCTTTCTTT.

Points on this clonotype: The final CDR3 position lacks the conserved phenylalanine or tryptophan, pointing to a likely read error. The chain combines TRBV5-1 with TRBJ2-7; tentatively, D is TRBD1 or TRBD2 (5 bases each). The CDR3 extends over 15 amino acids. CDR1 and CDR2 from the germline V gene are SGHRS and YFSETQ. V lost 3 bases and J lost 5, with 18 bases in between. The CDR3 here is CASSSGTSVGHEQYL. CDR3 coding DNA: TGCGCCAGCAGCTCAGGGACCAGCGTCGGTCACGAGCAGTACCTC.

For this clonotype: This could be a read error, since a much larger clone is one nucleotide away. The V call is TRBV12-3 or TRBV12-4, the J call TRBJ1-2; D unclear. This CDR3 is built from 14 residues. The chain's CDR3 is CTSSLNPVNYGYTF. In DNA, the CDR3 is TGTACCAGCAGTTTAAATCCGGTAAACTATGGCTACACCTTC.

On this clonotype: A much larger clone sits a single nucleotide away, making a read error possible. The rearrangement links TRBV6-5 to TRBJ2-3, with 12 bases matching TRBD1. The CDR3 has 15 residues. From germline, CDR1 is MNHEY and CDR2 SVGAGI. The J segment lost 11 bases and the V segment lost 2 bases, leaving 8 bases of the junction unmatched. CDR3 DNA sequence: TGTGCCAGCAGTTACGGGACAGGGGGCGCACATATGCAGTATTTT. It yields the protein CASSYGTGGAHMQYF.